The 28 T cell receptor beta chains below were found in one sample sequenced in a study of vaccination effects on CD4 cells after COVID-19. No antigen has been identified for these receptors. ViraFEST assay sequencing came after antigen-specific CD4+ T cells were expanded with viral peptide pools. Subsequent to 10 days of culture, CD4+ T cells were isolated. Nucleocapsid antibody tests were negative, and the vaccine recipients had no prior SARS-CoV-2 infection. This table comes from immunoSEQ multiplex PCR, and its TCRdb copy is limited to in-frame clones, with some not included. The data show 70,000 to 75,000 clones, approximately 79% seen once. The sample here was CD4+ T cells from PBMCs cultured with HCoV-OC43 spike peptides, taken before COVID-19 vaccination. Subset: HCoV-OC43 spike overlapping peptide pool stimulation. The receptors stem from a human donor who received a COVID-19 vaccine.

CDR3 region: CASKPGQGLENTEAFF. CDR3 DNA: TGCGCCAGCAAACCGGGACAGGGGTTGGAGAACACTGAAGCTTTCTTT. The chain uses TRBV5-1 and TRBJ1-1; 10 positions match TRBD1. CDR1 and CDR2 (germline): SGHRS, YFSETQ. V was clipped by 6 bases and J by 1 base; unmatched bases: 9. This CDR3 contains 16 residues.

The rearrangement joins TRBV7-3 to TRBJ1-2; the match to TRBD1 covers 10 bases. CDR1 is SGHTA and CDR2 is FQGTGA in the germline V gene. V was pared by 5 bases and J by 5 bases, with 2 bases of the junction left unmatched. The CDR3 has 13 amino acids. The CDR3 DNA is TGTGCCAGCAGCCTGGACAGGGGGTATGGCTACACCTTC. Residues: CASSLDRGYGYTF.

This clone was recorded a few times. The V and J genes are TRBV20-1 and TRBJ1-5; tentative D call: TRBD1 (5 bases). Looked up from germline, CDR1 is DFQATT and CDR2 is SNEGSKA (reference sequence). The CDR3 runs to 16 residues. Trimming pared 3 bases from V and 5 bases from J, leaving 20 bases between. Here the CDR3 reads CSASQSSAGDDQPQHF. CDR3 bases: TGCAGTGCTAGTCAATCCTCTGCCGGGGACGATCAGCCCCAGCATTTT.

Only one count was recorded for this clone. V and J are TRBV19 and TRBJ1-1, with D possibly matching TRBD1 (5 bases). The germline gives CDR1 LNHDA, CDR2 SQIVND (reference sequence). The CDR3 length is 16 residues. Trimming removed 8 bases from V and 1 base from J, with 20 bases in between. The CDR3 sequence: CASSPLKGQANTEAFF. The CDR3 DNA reads as TGTGCCAGTTCTCCGCTTAAGGGGCAGGCGAACACTGAAGCTTTCTTT.

The chain links TRBV5-5 to TRBJ2-7; D unclear. Germline V gene lookup returns CDR1 SGHKS and CDR2 YYEKEE (reference sequence). V dropped 1 base and J dropped 2 bases, with 10 bases sitting between them. CDR3 length: 14 amino acids. Here the CDR3 reads CASSLFSAPYEQYV. CDR3 nucleotide sequence: TGTGCCAGCAGCTTGTTTTCTGCACCCTACGAGCAGTACGTC.

The chain is built from TRBV5-1 and TRBJ2-3, with D maybe TRBD2 (5 bases). Germline V gene data show CDR1 as SGHRS and CDR2 as YFSETQ. V lost 0 bases and J lost 2, with 19 bases in between. This CDR3 is built from 18 residues. The CDR3 loop is CASSLGSAGPILTDTQYF. CDR3 DNA: TGCGCCAGCAGCTTGGGTAGCGCAGGACCCATACTCACAGATACGCAGTATTTT.

The rearrangement joins TRBV10-2 to TRBJ2-3, with TRBD2 matching 15 bases. The CDR3 loop spans 15 amino acids. The germline V gene encodes CDR1 WSHSY and CDR2 SAAADI. J gave up 6 bases and V 6 bases, and 4 bases lay outside the gene matches. This CDR3 is CASRGTSGGLDTQYF. DNA of the CDR3: TGCGCCAGCAGGGGGACTAGCGGGGGGTTGGATACGCAGTATTTT.

The chain uses TRBV9 and TRBJ1-2; a possible D gene is TRBD1 (5 bases). CDR1 and CDR2 (germline): SGDLS, YYNGEE. Trimming pared 0 bases from V and 8 bases from J, leaving 11 bases between. The CDR3 loop spans 13 amino acids. The CDR3 DNA sequence: TGTGCCAGCAGCGTAGACCAGGGCTGGGGCTACACCTTC. Translating it yields CASSVDQGWGYTF.

The chain carries TRBV5-8 and TRBJ1-4, with 11 bases identical to TRBD1. The CDR3 has 16 residues. The germline CDR1 and CDR2 sequences are SGHTS and YDEGEE. Trimming cost V 4 bases and J 2 bases; bases outside gene matches: 4. The CDR3 protein is CASSGDRGKTNEKLFF. The DNA of the CDR3 is TGTGCCAGCAGCGGGGACAGGGGGAAGACTAATGAAAAACTGTTTTTT.

This clone was recorded once. The chain links TRBV19 to TRBJ2-7, with TRBD1 matching over 7 bases. With 6 bases clipped from V and 0 bases from J, the junction kept 17 bases outside the gene matches. Germline CDR1 LNHDA, CDR2 SQIVND (reference sequence). This CDR3 is 18 amino acids long. CDR3 residues: CASSDREPGQQDSYEQYV. In nucleotides, the CDR3 is TGTGCCAGTAGCGACAGAGAACCGGGACAGCAAGACTCCTACGAGCAGTACGTC.

This clone was found once. CDR3 sequence (DNA): TGTGCCAGCAGCCCTCGGGAGGGGGATTCACCCCTCCACTTT. This codes for CASSPREGDSPLHF. This chain joins TRBV7-8 and TRBJ1-6; a weak D match, TRBD1 (6 bases). This CDR3 has 14 amino acids. Trimming removed 5 bases from V and 8 bases from J, with 13 bases in between. In germline, CDR1 is SGHVS, CDR2 FQNEAQ.

CDR3 sequence (DNA): TGCGCCAGCAGCCAAGGTGCCAGGTACCAAGAGACCCAGTACTTC. It encodes CASSQGARYQETQYF. The chain carries TRBV4-3 and TRBJ2-5; D unclear. Germline V gene sequence: CDR1 LGHNA, CDR2 YSLEER. Trimming took off 1 base at V and 0 bases at J, with 9 bases between the two ends. The CDR3 runs to 15 residues.

This clone was observed a handful of times. The chain carries TRBV5-5 and TRBJ2-3; D is uncertain. This CDR3 is 14 amino acids long. CDR1 is SGHKS, CDR2 YYEKEE, per germline (reference sequence). Deletions cut 4 bases from V and 1 base from J, with 10 bases between. The CDR3 here is CASSAVAGTDTQYF. CDR3 coding DNA: TGTGCCAGCAGCGCTGTTGCGGGCACAGATACGCAGTATTTT.

This chain links TRBV27 with TRBJ2-7; D remains unclear. The CDR3 has 9 amino acids. V lost 7 bases and J lost 7, with 5 bases in between. Germline values: CDR1 MNHEY, CDR2 SMNVEV (reference sequence). CDR3 sequence reads: CASTEEQYV. The CDR3 nucleotides read TGTGCCAGCACAGAAGAGCAGTACGTC.

This clone is a singleton in its sample. The rearrangement links TRBV6-1 to TRBJ2-3, with D maybe TRBD1 (6 bases). This CDR3 region has 14 residues. Trimming took off 3 bases at V and 3 bases at J, with 10 bases between the two ends. The V gene's germline CDR1 is MNHNS and CDR2 SASEGT. The CDR3 DNA sequence: TGTGCCAGCAGTGATTTCACAGGGACAGATACGCAGTATTTT. Encoded protein: CASSDFTGTDTQYF.

The chain is built from TRBV7-2 and TRBJ2-2; D not resolved. V was shortened by 4 bases and J by 0 bases, with 6 bases between the two germline ends. The length of the CDR3 is 14 residues. From germline, CDR1 is SGHTA and CDR2 FQGNSA. This chain's CDR3 is CASSSPANTGELFF. CDR3 DNA: TGTGCCAGCAGCTCGCCCGCGAACACCGGGGAGCTGTTTTTT.

This chain joins TRBV18 and TRBJ1-4, with 7 bases aligning to TRBD1. CDR3 length equals 15 residues. Germline V CDR1 and CDR2: KGHSH, LQKENI. V lost 6 bases, J lost 2 bases, and 6 bases stayed unmatched. For the CDR3, the DNA is TGTGCCAGCTCTCTATGGGACAGTACTAATGAAAAACTGTTTTTT. This sequence encodes CASSLWDSTNEKLFF.

CDR3 in amino acids: CASSGYNSPLHF. For the CDR3, the DNA is TGTGCCAGTAGCGGATACAATTCACCCCTCCACTTT. The genes are TRBV19 and TRBJ1-6; D remains unclear. CDR1 is LNHDA and CDR2 is SQIVND in the germline V gene (reference sequence). The germline V and J ends were trimmed by 6 bases and 7 bases, with 7 bases remaining between them. This CDR3 comprises 12 residues.

The chain uses TRBV5-6 and TRBJ2-5; perhaps TRBD1 as D (6 bases). The CDR3 is made up of 16 amino acids. V lost 2 bases to trimming and J lost 0 bases, with 14 bases between them. The germline CDR1 and CDR2 sequences are SGHDT and YYEEEE. The CDR3 here is CASSFDWGPYQETQYF. The CDR3 DNA reads as TGTGCCAGCAGCTTCGACTGGGGGCCCTACCAAGAGACCCAGTACTTC.

The chain is built from TRBV12-1 and TRBJ2-5; TRBD2, the table's D call, lacks a check against the DNA. TRBV12-1 is given as a pseudogene. This CDR3 has 17 residues. CDR3 region: CASSLRLAGDKGETQYF. The CDR3 DNA follows: TGTGCCAGCAGCTTACGGCTAGCGGGGGATAAAGGGGAGACCCAGTACTTC.

This clone has more than one count but fewer than ten. This chain joins TRBV15 and TRBJ2-7; 11 bases fit TRBD1. The CDR3 loop spans 15 amino acids. Trimming took 0 bases from V and 11 from J; bases not matched to a gene: 9. Germline lookup yields CDR1 LNHNV and CDR2 YYDKDF (reference sequence). The CDR3 protein is CATSRDRGQGVRKYV. CDR3 in DNA: TGTGCCACCAGCAGAGATAGGGGACAGGGGGTACGGAAGTACGTC.

The rearrangement joins TRBV4-3 to TRBJ2-3; 11 positions agree with TRBD2. CDR1 is LGHNA, CDR2 YSLEER, per germline. With V trimmed by 5 bases and J by 2 bases, 3 bases remained unmatched. The CDR3 extends over 15 amino acids. This CDR3 reads CASSLLAGDTDTQYF. In nucleotides, the CDR3 is TGCGCCAGCAGCTTACTAGCGGGGGACACAGATACGCAGTATTTT.

The J gene is TRBJ2-3, the V gene TRBV6-5; D remains unclear. There are 13 residues in the CDR3. Germline values: CDR1 MNHEY, CDR2 SVGAGI. V lost 10 bases, J lost 0 bases, and 11 bases lay in between. Here the CDR3 DNA reads TGTGCCATTCAGGCCCCTAGCACAGATACGCAGTATTTT. Amino acids: CAIQAPSTDTQYF.

The V gene is TRBV6-5, the J gene TRBJ1-1; 7 bases agree with TRBD1. The CDR3 runs 15 residues. With V trimmed by 2 bases and J by 4 bases, 7 bases remained unmatched. Germline values: CDR1 MNHEY, CDR2 SVGAGI. The CDR3, as DNA: TGTGCCAGCAGTTACCTCCCCGGACAGGCCACTGAAGCTTTCTTT. Its translation is CASSYLPGQATEAFF.

The chain has TRBV7-8 and TRBJ1-5; D might be TRBD1 (5 bases). CDR3 size: 13 residues. Germline CDR1 is SGHVS and CDR2 is FQNEAQ. V lost 5 bases, J lost 5 bases, and 10 bases lay in between. For the CDR3, the DNA is TGTGCCAGCAGCCTTGGCAGGGATCAGCCCCAGCATTTT. Amino acids: CASSLGRDQPQHF.

This rearrangement joins TRBV14 to TRBJ2-5; D remains unclear. CDR1 SGHDN and CDR2 FVKESK come from the germline V gene. V lost 4 bases to trimming and J lost 5 bases, with 14 bases between them. This CDR3 is 14 amino acids long. The CDR3 protein is CASSRGGRTETQYF. For the CDR3, the DNA is TGTGCCAGCAGCCGTGGTGGCAGGACGGAGACCCAGTACTTC.

The chain recombines TRBV28 with TRBJ2-2; D is possibly TRBD1 or TRBD2 (6 bases each). V lost 3 bases and J 6 bases, leaving 17 bases between the germline ends. Looked up from germline, CDR1 is MDHEN and CDR2 is SYDVKM. This CDR3 is 16 amino acids long. This CDR3 is CASSLRGGQGAGELFF. The DNA of the CDR3 is TGTGCCAGCAGTTTGCGTGGGGGGCAAGGCGCCGGGGAGCTGTTTTTT. Together with reference TRBV28 and TRBJ2-2, the CDR3 gives the full variable domain: DVKVTQSSRYLVKRTGEKVFLECVQDMDHENMFWYRQDPGLGLRLIYFSYDVKMKEKGDIPEGYSVSREKKERFSLILESASTNQTSMYLCASSLRGGQGAGELFFGEGSRLTVL.

This chain joins TRBV28 and TRBJ1-3; a weak D match, TRBD1 (5 bases). V was cut by 2 bases and J by 4 bases, with 12 bases left in between. Germline V lookup: CDR1 MDHEN, CDR2 SYDVKM. The CDR3 runs to 15 residues. CDR3 in DNA: TGTGCCAGCAGTTTAATTGGTGGGGCCGGAAACACCATATATTTT. Encoded protein: CASSLIGGAGNTIYF.